The following is a T cell receptor beta chain sequence with its context. Its target is not known. cDNA libraries of TCR beta carried unique molecular identifiers. T cells, about 0.85 to 11 million of them, yielded some 540,000 cDNA molecules. Each CDR3 protein gets one entry after TCRdb re-called the PCR reads with MiXCR. Among about 820,000 distinct CDR3 sequences, approximately 57% were seen once, and the ten largest hold 4.6%. This sample was included in a study of post-analysis software for immune sequencing data. In the study overall: Relapsing-remitting, secondary progressive and progressive-relapsing multiple sclerosis were all included among the disease courses.

This CDR3 comprises 16 residues. J gave up 0 bases and V 3 bases, and 1 base lay outside the gene matches. Per germline, CDR1 SGHRS and CDR2 YFSETQ. Study-wide points: Analysis by F measure revealed that same-batch samples clustered strongly together. In multiple sclerosis, normalized Chao1 diversity was significantly below that of controls. Comparison of patients with controls showed a handful of TRBV segments more frequent in patients, TRBV5-6, TRBV5-1 and TRBV20-1 among them.

Material: blood. The source of this sequence is a girl aged 5 to 17 with multiple sclerosis. This chain uses TRBV5-1 with TRBJ2-1; 12 bases are a match to TRBD2. The CDR3 here is CASSSSGGASYNEQFF. The CDR3 nucleotides are TGCGCCAGCAGCTCTAGCGGGGGGGCCTCCTACAATGAGCAGTTCTTC.